These T cell receptor beta chains were read from a single sample in a study of blood T cells in healthy people across ages. TCRdb called the 5' RACE reads again in MiXCR, with one record for every CDR3 protein. The sample has fewer than 900,000 distinct CDR3 sequences; roughly 41% are singletons. The sample taken for sequencing was blood. Every receptor here comes from a woman aged 55-70 years in good health. Both conserved end residues are part of each CDR3. A D gene is named only where the DNA matches it firmly. Size is stated for part of the rows, as once, few or many counts, or as a class when the clone is expanded.

TRBJ1-1 | 14 | NA | TRBV28 | NA | CASSLTRGITEAFF | TGTGCCAGCAGTTTAACCAGGGGTATAACTGAAGCTTTCTTT
TRBJ2-7 | 14 | few | TRBV28 | TRBD1 | CASSHGTGAYEQYF | TGTGCCAGCAGTCATGGGACAGGGGCCTACGAGCAGTACTTC
TRBJ1-3 | 15 | many | TRBV7-9 | NA | CASRRGYPGMDTIYF | TGTGCCAGTCGTCGGGGGTACCCCGGTATGGACACCATATATTTT
TRBJ1-2 | 14 | many | TRBV5-1 | NA | CASSLGVLFYGYTF | TGCGCCAGCAGCTTGGGGGTCCTCTTCTATGGCTACACCTTC
TRBJ2-3 | 14 | NA | TRBV7-9 | NA | CASSFGDPGDTQYF | TGTGCCAGCAGCTTCGGGGACCCCGGGGATACGCAGTATTTT
TRBJ2-5 | 15 | NA | TRBV9 | NA | CASSASGTLRETQYF | TGTGCCAGCAGCGCGTCGGGAACCTTGAGGGAGACCCAGTACTTC
TRBJ2-1 | 12 | NA | TRBV7-3 | TRBD2 | CASSPGTSPQFF | TGTGCCAGCAGCCCAGGGACTAGCCCCCAGTTCTTC
TRBJ2-1 | 12 | NA | TRBV5-1 | NA | CASTLTGNEQFF | TGCGCCAGCACCCTCACGGGTAATGAGCAGTTCTTC
TRBJ2-7 | 15 | few | TRBV6-2/TRBV6-3 | NA | CASSYAAGLSYEQYF | TGTGCCAGCAGTTACGCGGCAGGTCTCTCCTACGAGCAGTACTTC
TRBJ2-5 | 14 | few | TRBV5-1 | TRBD2 | CASSQTSPPETQYF | TGCGCCAGCAGTCAGACTAGCCCCCCAGAGACCCAGTACTTC
TRBJ2-4 | 20 | NA | TRBV20-1 | NA | CSARRNIGQAGVLAKNIQYF | TGCAGTGCTAGACGAAATATCGGGCAGGCCGGAGTTCTAGCCAAAAACATTCAGTACTTC
TRBJ2-1 | 19 | NA | TRBV20-1 | TRBD2 | CSTRERPGLAVIFYNEQFF | TGCAGTACTAGAGAACGACCGGGACTAGCGGTAATATTCTACAATGAGCAGTTCTTC
TRBJ2-3 | 16 | many | TRBV13 | NA | CASSLSSPLITDTQYF | TGTGCCAGCAGCCTATCCTCCCCTCTTATCACAGATACGCAGTATTTT
TRBJ1-4 | 17 | NA | TRBV4-3 | NA | CASSQDRGGGTNEKLFF | TGCGCCAGCAGCCAAGATCGGGGAGGGGGAACTAATGAAAAACTGTTTTTT
TRBJ1-3 | 15 | NA | TRBV14 | NA | CASRKGTGAGNTIYF | TGTGCCAGCAGGAAAGGGACTGGCGCTGGAAACACCATATATTTT
TRBJ2-5 | 17 | NA | TRBV10-3 | NA | CAISERTGGTSQETQYF | TGTGCCATCAGTGAGAGGACAGGCGGGACGTCGCAAGAGACCCAGTACTTC
TRBJ2-1 | 13 | few | TRBV20-1 | NA | CSARGRGEGEQFF | TGCAGTGCTAGAGGCAGGGGAGAGGGTGAGCAGTTCTTC
TRBJ2-5 | 15 | NA | TRBV5-1 | NA | CASSSGTGNQETQYF | TGCGCCAGCAGCAGCGGGACAGGTAACCAAGAGACCCAGTACTTC
TRBJ1-2 | 16 | few | TRBV4-2 | TRBD1 | CASSPEDRSFSYGYTF | TGTGCCAGCAGCCCGGAGGACAGGTCTTTTTCCTATGGCTACACCTTC
TRBJ2-4 | 15 | NA | TRBV12-3/TRBV12-4 | NA | CASIPGQLAKNIQYF | TGTGCCAGCATTCCGGGACAACTAGCCAAAAACATTCAGTACTTC
TRBJ1-4 | 16 | few | TRBV11-2 | TRBD1 | CASSLDIRDSREKLFF | TGTGCCAGCAGCTTAGACATCCGGGACAGTAGGGAAAAACTGTTTTTT
TRBJ2-1 | 15 | many | TRBV5-1 | NA | CASSLIGGPGNEQFF | TGCGCCAGCAGCTTGATTGGCGGGCCAGGGAATGAGCAGTTCTTC
TRBJ2-3 | 12 | few | TRBV11-2 | NA | CASSLVDFAQYF | TGTGCCAGCAGCTTAGTGGACTTCGCGCAGTATTTT
TRBJ2-3 | 12 | NA | TRBV5-1 | NA | CASGFSPDTQYF | TGCGCCAGCGGCTTCTCGCCAGATACGCAGTATTTT
TRBJ2-5 | 15 | few | TRBV6-6 | TRBD2 | CASSSGTSGKETQYF | TGTGCCAGCAGTAGCGGGACTAGCGGAAAAGAGACCCAGTACTTC
TRBJ2-3 | 15 | NA | TRBV12-3/TRBV12-4 | NA | CASSSGRLSTDTEYF | TGTGCCAGCAGTTCGGGAAGACTTAGCACAGATACGGAGTATTTT
TRBJ2-2 | 13 | NA | TRBV2 | NA | CASAGRNTGELFF | TGTGCCAGCGCAGGACGGAACACCGGGGAGCTGTTTTTT
TRBJ1-5 | 14 | NA | TRBV20-1 | NA | CSAWTSQVNQPQHF | TGCAGTGCCTGGACTTCCCAGGTAAATCAGCCCCAGCATTTT
TRBJ2-7 | 14 | many | TRBV5-1 | NA | CASSPPGQNYEQYF | TGCGCCAGCAGCCCCCCGGGACAAAATTACGAGCAGTACTTC
TRBJ1-2 | 14 | few | TRBV6-1 | NA | CASILIPNGYGYTF | TGTGCCAGCATTCTGATCCCAAATGGCTATGGCTACACCTTC
TRBJ1-2 | 13 | NA | TRBV6-5 | NA | CASRSDKAYGYTF | TGTGCCAGCAGATCCGACAAGGCCTATGGCTACACCTTC
TRBJ2-7 | 16 | few | TRBV5-1 | NA | CASSLAVTGSSYEQYF | TGCGCCAGCAGCTTGGCCGTAACAGGTTCCTCTTACGAGCAGTACTTC
TRBJ2-1 | 17 | few | TRBV6-6 | NA | CASSYSGGESSYNEQFF | TGTGCCAGCAGTTACTCAGGAGGGGAGAGCTCCTACAATGAGCAGTTCTTC
TRBJ1-5 | 13 | few | TRBV2 | NA | CASKVGRHQPQHF | TGTGCCAGCAAGGTAGGGCGCCATCAGCCCCAGCATTTT
TRBJ2-3 | 15 | NA | TRBV11-1 | NA | CASSPRGSLTDTQYF | TGTGCCAGCAGCCCTCGGGGGTCACTAACAGATACGCAGTATTTT
TRBJ1-2 | 16 | NA | TRBV6-1 | TRBD1 | CASIDGTGGFGYGYTF | TGTGCCAGCATCGATGGGACAGGGGGGTTCGGCTATGGCTACACCTTC
TRBJ2-5 | 14 | NA | TRBV20-1 | TRBD2 | CSARSTSAQETQYF | TGCAGTGCTAGATCGACTAGCGCCCAAGAGACCCAGTACTTC
TRBJ2-1 | 15 | NA | TRBV4-2 | TRBD2 | CASSRNPSGSDEQFF | TGTGCCAGCAGCCGAAACCCCAGCGGGAGTGATGAGCAGTTCTTC
TRBJ1-2 | 16 | few | TRBV20-1 | TRBD1 | CSARPQGAEGYYGYTF | TGCAGTGCTAGACCTCAGGGGGCTGAGGGCTACTATGGCTACACCTTC
TRBJ2-1 | 14 | NA | TRBV7-6 | NA | CASSLERLGNEQFF | TGTGCCAGCAGCTTAGAGCGGCTCGGAAATGAGCAGTTCTTC
TRBJ2-6 | 14 | few | TRBV20-1 | NA | CSATAAAGANVLTF | TGCAGTGCCACGGCGGCCGCGGGGGCCAACGTCCTGACTTTC
TRBJ1-2 | 14 | few | TRBV20-1 | NA | CSASNARSLYGYTF | TGCAGTGCTAGTAACGCCCGGAGCCTCTATGGCTACACCTTC
TRBJ2-1 | 14 | NA | TRBV2 | TRBD2 | CASSEGLEYNEQFF | TGTGCCAGCAGTGAGGGACTAGAGTACAATGAGCAGTTCTTC
TRBJ2-1 | 13 | NA | TRBV11-2 | NA | CASSPGINNEQFF | TGTGCCAGCAGCCCCGGGATAAACAATGAGCAGTTCTTC
TRBJ2-5 | 14 | few | TRBV5-1 | NA | CASSLGRDRETQYF | TGCGCCAGCAGCTTGGGGAGGGACCGAGAGACCCAGTACTTC